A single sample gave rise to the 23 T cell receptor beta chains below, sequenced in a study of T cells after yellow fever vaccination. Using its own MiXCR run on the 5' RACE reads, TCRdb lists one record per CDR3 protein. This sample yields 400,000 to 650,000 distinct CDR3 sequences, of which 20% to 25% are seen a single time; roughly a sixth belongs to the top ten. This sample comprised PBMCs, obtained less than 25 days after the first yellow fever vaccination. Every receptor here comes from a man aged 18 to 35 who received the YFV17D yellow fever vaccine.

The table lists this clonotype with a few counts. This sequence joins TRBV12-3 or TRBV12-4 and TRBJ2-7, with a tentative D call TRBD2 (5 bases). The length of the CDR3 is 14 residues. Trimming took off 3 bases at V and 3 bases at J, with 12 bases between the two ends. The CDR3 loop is CASSFSGIHYEQYF. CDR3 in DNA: TGTGCCAGCAGTTTTTCGGGAATCCACTACGAGCAGTACTTC.

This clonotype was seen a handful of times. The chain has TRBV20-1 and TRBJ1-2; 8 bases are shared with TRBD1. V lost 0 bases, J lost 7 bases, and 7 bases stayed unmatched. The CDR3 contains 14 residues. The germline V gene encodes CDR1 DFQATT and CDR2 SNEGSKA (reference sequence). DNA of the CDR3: TGCAGTGCTAGAGATCCAAGGACAGGGTTTGGCTACACCTTC. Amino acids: CSARDPRTGFGYTF.

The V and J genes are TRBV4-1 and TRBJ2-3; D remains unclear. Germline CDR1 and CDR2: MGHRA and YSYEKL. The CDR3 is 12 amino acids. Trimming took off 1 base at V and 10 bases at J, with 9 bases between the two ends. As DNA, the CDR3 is TGCGCCAGCAGCCAAGGGCAAAGCGCGCAGTATTTT. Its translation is CASSQGQSAQYF.

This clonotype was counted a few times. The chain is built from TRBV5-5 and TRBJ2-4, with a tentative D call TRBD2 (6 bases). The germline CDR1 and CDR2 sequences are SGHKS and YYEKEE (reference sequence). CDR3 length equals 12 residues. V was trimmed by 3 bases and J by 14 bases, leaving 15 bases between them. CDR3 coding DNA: TGTGCCAGCAGCTCCCGGGACGGCGGGGAGTACTTC. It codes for CASSSRDGGEYF.

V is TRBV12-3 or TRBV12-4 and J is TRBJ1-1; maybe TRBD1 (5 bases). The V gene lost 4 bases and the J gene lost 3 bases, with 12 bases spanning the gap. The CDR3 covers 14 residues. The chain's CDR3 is CASSSGLSYTEAFF. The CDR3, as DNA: TGTGCCAGCAGTTCAGGGCTTTCGTACACTGAAGCTTTCTTT.

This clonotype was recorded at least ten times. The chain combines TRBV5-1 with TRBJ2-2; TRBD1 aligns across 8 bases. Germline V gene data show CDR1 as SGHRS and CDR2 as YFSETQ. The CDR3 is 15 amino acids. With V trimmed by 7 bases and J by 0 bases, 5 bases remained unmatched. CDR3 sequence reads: CASRRTGTNTGELFF. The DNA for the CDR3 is TGCGCCAGCCGCCGGACAGGGACGAACACCGGGGAGCTGTTTTTT.

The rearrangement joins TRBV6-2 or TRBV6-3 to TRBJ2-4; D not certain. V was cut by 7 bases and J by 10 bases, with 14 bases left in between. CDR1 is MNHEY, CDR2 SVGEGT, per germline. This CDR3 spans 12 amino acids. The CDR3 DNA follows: TGTGCCAGCACTTCCTCCAGCAGGATTCAGTACTTC. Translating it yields CASTSSSRIQYF.

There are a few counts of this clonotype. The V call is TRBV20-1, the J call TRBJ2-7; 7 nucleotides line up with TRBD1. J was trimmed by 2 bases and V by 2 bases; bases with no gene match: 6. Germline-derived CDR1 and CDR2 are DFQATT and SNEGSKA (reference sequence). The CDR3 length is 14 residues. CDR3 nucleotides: TGCAGTGCTAGACGGACAGGAGCTCCCTACGAGCAGTACGTC. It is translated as CSARRTGAPYEQYV.

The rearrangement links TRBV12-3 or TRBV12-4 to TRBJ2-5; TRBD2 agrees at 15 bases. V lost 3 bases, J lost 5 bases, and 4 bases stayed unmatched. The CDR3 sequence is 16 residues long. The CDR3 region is CASSFGLAGGRETQYF. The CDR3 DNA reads TGTGCCAGCAGTTTCGGACTAGCGGGGGGGAGGGAGACCCAGTACTTC.

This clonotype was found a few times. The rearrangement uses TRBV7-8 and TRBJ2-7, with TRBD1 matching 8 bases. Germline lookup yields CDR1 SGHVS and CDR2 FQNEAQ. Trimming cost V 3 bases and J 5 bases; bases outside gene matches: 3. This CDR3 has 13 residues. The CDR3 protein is CASSFQGADEQYF. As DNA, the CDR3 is TGTGCCAGCAGCTTTCAGGGGGCCGACGAGCAGTACTTC.

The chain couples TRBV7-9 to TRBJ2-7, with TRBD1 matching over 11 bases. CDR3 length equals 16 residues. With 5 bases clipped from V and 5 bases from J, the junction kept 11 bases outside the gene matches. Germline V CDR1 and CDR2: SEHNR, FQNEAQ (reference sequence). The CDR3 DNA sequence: TGTGCCAGCAGCCCCGGGACAGGGGGACCCTATCACGAGCAGTACTTC. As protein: CASSPGTGGPYHEQYF.

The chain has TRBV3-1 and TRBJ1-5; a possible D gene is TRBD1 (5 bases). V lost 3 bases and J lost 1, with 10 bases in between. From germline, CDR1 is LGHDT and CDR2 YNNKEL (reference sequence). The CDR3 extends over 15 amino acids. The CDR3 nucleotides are TGTGCCAGCAGCCAGGCGGGGGTGAGCAATCAGCCCCAGCATTTT. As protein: CASSQAGVSNQPQHF.

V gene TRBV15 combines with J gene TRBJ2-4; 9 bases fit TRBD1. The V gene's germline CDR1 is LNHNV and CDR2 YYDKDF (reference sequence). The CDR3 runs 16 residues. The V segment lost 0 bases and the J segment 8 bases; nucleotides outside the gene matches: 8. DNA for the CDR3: TGTGCCACCAGCAGAGATGGCGAGACAGGGGGGGACATTCAGTACTTC. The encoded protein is CATSRDGETGGDIQYF.

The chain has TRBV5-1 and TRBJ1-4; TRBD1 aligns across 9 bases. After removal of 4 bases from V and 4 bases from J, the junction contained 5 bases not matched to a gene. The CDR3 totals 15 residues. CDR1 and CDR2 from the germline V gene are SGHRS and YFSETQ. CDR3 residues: CASSLRTGDNEKLFF. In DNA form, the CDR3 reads TGCGCCAGCAGCCTCCGGACAGGGGATAATGAAAAACTGTTTTTT.

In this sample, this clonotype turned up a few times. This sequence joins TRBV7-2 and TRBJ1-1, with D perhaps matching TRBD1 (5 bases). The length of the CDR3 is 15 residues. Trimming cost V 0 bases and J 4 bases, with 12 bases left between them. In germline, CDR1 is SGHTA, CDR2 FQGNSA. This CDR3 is CASSLAYGGGTEAFF. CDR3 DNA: TGTGCCAGCAGCTTAGCGTACGGGGGGGGCACTGAAGCTTTCTTT.

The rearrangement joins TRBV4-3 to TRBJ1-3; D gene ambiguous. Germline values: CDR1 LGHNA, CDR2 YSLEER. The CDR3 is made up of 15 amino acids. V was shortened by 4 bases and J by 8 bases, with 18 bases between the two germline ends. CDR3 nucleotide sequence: TGCGCCAGCAGCCCTTTTGGGCAGCCCGTGGACACCATATATTTT. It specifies CASSPFGQPVDTIYF.

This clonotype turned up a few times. CDR3 bases: TGCGCCAGCAGCCCGGCGCGGGCACAAGAGACCCAGTACTTC. Encoded protein: CASSPARAQETQYF. The rearrangement links TRBV5-1 to TRBJ2-5; D may be TRBD2 (5 bases). Germline assignment: CDR1 SGHRS and CDR2 YFSETQ. V was pared by 4 bases and J by 2 bases, with 12 bases between. The CDR3 length is 14 residues.

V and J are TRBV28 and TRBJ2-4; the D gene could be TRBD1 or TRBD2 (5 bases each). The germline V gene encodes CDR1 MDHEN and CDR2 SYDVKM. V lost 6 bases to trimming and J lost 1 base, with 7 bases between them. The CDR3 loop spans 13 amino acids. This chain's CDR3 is CASRGEAKNIQYF. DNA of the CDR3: TGTGCCAGCAGAGGGGAGGCCAAAAACATTCAGTACTTC.

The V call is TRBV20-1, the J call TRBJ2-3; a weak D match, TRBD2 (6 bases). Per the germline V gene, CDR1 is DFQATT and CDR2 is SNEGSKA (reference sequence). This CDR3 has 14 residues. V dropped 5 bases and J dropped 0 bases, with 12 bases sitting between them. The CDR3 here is CSAPGLFSTDTQYF. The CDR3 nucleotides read TGCAGTGCTCCGGGACTGTTTAGCACAGATACGCAGTATTTT.

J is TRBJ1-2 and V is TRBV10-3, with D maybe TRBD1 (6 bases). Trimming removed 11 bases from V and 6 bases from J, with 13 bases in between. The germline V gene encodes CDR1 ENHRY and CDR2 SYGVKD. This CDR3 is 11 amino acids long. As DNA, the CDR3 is TGTGCCCTTGGGGGGGCTGATGGCTACACCTTC. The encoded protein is CALGGADGYTF.

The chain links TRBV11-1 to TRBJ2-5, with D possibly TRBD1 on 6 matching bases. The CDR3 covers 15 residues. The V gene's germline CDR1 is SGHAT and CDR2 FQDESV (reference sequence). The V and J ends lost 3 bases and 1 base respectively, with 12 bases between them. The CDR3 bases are TGTGCCAGCAGCTTCGACAGGTATAGCCAAGAGACCCAGTACTTC. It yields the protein CASSFDRYSQETQYF.

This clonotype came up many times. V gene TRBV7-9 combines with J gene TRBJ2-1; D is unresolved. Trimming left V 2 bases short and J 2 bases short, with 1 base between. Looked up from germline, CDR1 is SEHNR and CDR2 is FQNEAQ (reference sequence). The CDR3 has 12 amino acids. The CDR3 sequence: CASSLTYNEQFF. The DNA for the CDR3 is TGTGCCAGCAGCTTAACCTACAATGAGCAGTTCTTC.

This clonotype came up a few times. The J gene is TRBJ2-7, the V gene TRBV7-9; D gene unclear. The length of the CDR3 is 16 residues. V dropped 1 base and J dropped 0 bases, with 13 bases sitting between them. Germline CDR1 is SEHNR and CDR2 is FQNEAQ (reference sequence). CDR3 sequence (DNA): TGTGCCAGCAGCTTAGTAGTCCAGGAAGGCTCCTACGAGCAGTACGTC. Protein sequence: CASSLVVQEGSYEQYV.